This TCR beta chain was identified in a study of CD8 T cells in ankylosing spondylitis. One entry per CDR3 protein results from TCRdb running MiXCR on the 5' RACE reads. The data contain around 140,000 distinct CDR3 sequences, about 10% of them seen just once; the ten biggest clones take up 4.1%. The CDR3 is 16 residues long. CDR1 is DFQATT and CDR2 is SNEGSKA in the germline V gene (reference sequence). Germline trimming cut 1 base from V and 2 bases from J; bases unmatched to any gene: 10. This clonotype was found many times. J is TRBJ1-1 and V is TRBV20-1; 7 nucleotides match TRBD1. The specimen sequenced was blood, either unsorted or a sorted T cell fraction (not recorded which). The source of this sequence is a female donor with ankylosing spondylitis or in good health (not recorded which). Here the CDR3 DNA reads TGCAGTGCTAGAGTGAACAGGGGCACACTCAACACTGAAGCTTTCTTT. This gives the protein CSARVNRGTLNTEAFF.